Sequencing of this T cell receptor (beta chain) was carried out in a study of control samples from healthy donors and cancer patients. The table came from immunoSEQ multiplex PCR; TCRdb's copy has only in-frame clones and leaves some out. The sample shows 50,000 to 55,000 clones, 85% to 95% of them seen only once. The V end was cut by 6 bases, the J end by 0 bases, with 4 bases between. Germline CDR1 is SNHLY and CDR2 is FYNNEI. The CDR3 is 12 residues long. The V call is TRBV2, the J call TRBJ2-3; no reliable D call. The TCR was taken from a man aged 25-45 years in good health. The source material was blood. The CDR3 DNA reads as TGTGCCAGCAGGGCCAGCACAGATACGCAGTATTTT. Translation gives CASRASTDTQYF.